The next 25 T cell receptor beta chains were all read from a single sample in a study of blood T cell repertoires in COVID-19. Sequenced by immunoSEQ multiplex PCR; TCRdb stores in-frame clones only, minus some. Seen here are 250,000 to 400,000 clones, roughly 85% observed once, and the top ten hold 1.5% to 2%. Sequenced sample: PBMCs or T cells enriched from blood (not recorded which). These receptors all come from a woman in her thirties who had been exposed to COVID-19.

On this clone itself: The junction departs from the called germline gene at one end, perhaps through a read error. The chain recombines TRBV7-3 with TRBJ2-1; 9 bases fit TRBD1. This CDR3 contains 15 residues. The V gene's germline CDR1 is SGHTA and CDR2 FQGTGA. CDR3 nucleotide sequence: TGTGCCAGCAGCGTAACAGGGGGCGGCTACAATGAGCAGTTCTTC. Protein sequence: CASSVTGGGYNEQFF.

The chain employs TRBV24-1 and TRBJ1-3; D is undetermined. CDR1 is KGHDR, CDR2 SFDVKD, per germline. The CDR3 is 14 amino acids. Trimming took off 3 bases at V and 2 bases at J, with 7 bases between the two ends. CDR3 residues: CATSDEGTGNTIYF. As DNA, the CDR3 is TGTGCCACCAGTGATGAGGGCACTGGAAACACCATATATTTT.

The chain couples TRBV7-2 to TRBJ2-5; 9 nucleotides agree with TRBD2. In germline, CDR1 is SGHTA, CDR2 FQGNSA. CDR3 length equals 13 residues. Germline trimming cut 2 bases from V and 5 bases from J; bases unmatched to any gene: 0. CDR3 DNA sequence: TGTGCCAGCAGCTTACTAGCGGGGGAGACCCAGTACTTC. As protein: CASSLLAGETQYF.

The rearrangement links TRBV28 to TRBJ1-6; 9 bases line up with TRBD1. J was trimmed by 1 base and V by 2 bases; bases with no gene match: 3. The germline CDR1 and CDR2 sequences are MDHEN and SYDVKM. The CDR3 extends over 17 amino acids. The CDR3 DNA reads TGTGCCAGCAGTTTAGGTGGACAGGGGTCCTATAATTCACCCCTCCACTTT. It specifies CASSLGGQGSYNSPLHF.

The chain carries TRBV18 and TRBJ1-1, with a weak D call TRBD1 (6 bases). Trimming pared 1 base from V and 6 bases from J, leaving 6 bases between. Germline CDR1 is KGHSH and CDR2 is LQKENI. This CDR3 region has 12 residues. The CDR3 DNA is TGTGCCAGCTCACCACGGGGGCCTGAAGCTTTCTTT. Its protein is CASSPRGPEAFF.

The count of this clone is one. The chain recombines TRBV19 with TRBJ1-4; D is unresolved. The CDR3 runs 13 residues. Germline V gives CDR1 LNHDA, CDR2 SQIVND (reference sequence). Trimming shortened V by 2 bases and J by 7 bases, and 8 bases separated the two germline ends. In nucleotides, the CDR3 is TGTGCCAGTAGTATATTAGGGAGTGAAAAACTGTTTTTT. This encodes CASSILGSEKLFF. The full variable domain, rest sourced from reference TRBV19 and TRBJ1-4, is DGGITQSPKYLFRKEGQNVTLSCEQNLNHDAMYWYRQDPGQGLRLIYYSQIVNDFQKGDIAEGYSVSREKKESFPLTVTSAQKNPTAFYLCASSILGSEKLFFGSGTQLSVL.

Turning to this clone: At one boundary the junction diverges from the germline segment, which might be a read error. This chain uses TRBV7-7 with TRBJ2-2; 7 bases fit TRBD1. This CDR3 has 17 residues. CDR1 is SSHAT and CDR2 is FNYEAQ in the germline V gene (reference sequence). The CDR3 loop reads CASSFAQRTGNTGELFF. The CDR3 region has the DNA TGTGCTAGCAGCTTCGCTCAGAGGACAGGGAACACCGGGGAGCTGTTTTTT.

This clone was detected only a few times. This chain links TRBV6-5 with TRBJ1-2; tentatively, D is TRBD1 (6 bases). Trimming left V 5 bases short and J 4 bases short, with 17 bases between. Per the germline V gene, CDR1 is MNHEY and CDR2 is SVGAGI. This CDR3 region has 15 residues. This CDR3 reads CASSNYRVIGYGYTF. The CDR3 DNA reads TGTGCCAGCAGTAACTACAGGGTAATCGGCTATGGCTACACCTTC.

The chain employs TRBV19 and TRBJ1-5; D gene uncertain. There are 16 residues in the CDR3. CDR1 is LNHDA, CDR2 SQIVND, per germline (reference sequence). V lost 8 bases and J 0 bases, leaving 17 bases between the germline ends. This CDR3 is CASAPGVGISNQPQHF. The CDR3 nucleotides are TGTGCCAGTGCCCCCGGGGTTGGGATTAGCAATCAGCCCCAGCATTTT.

As concerns this clone: The sample contains more than one DNA sequence encoding this CDR3. The chain has TRBV28 and TRBJ1-1, with a possible D match to TRBD1 (6 bases). Trimming pared 4 bases from V and 1 base from J, leaving 7 bases between. Germline V CDR1 and CDR2: MDHEN, SYDVKM. The CDR3 has 13 amino acids. CDR3 region: CASSSGQNTEAFF. DNA for the CDR3: TGTGCCAGCAGTTCGGGACAGAACACTGAAGCTTTCTTT.

The chain couples TRBV28 to TRBJ2-1; TRBD2 matches at 7 bases. Germline lookup yields CDR1 MDHEN and CDR2 SYDVKM. Unmatched junction bases numbered 14, after V lost 7 bases and J lost 5 bases. The CDR3 is 16 amino acids. The CDR3 DNA reads TGTGCCAGCACACTTGGGGGGGTACCTTTTAACAATGAGCAGTTCTTC. It is translated as CASTLGGVPFNNEQFF.

The chain recombines TRBV29-1 with TRBJ2-3, with 9 bases identical to TRBD1. The J segment lost 3 bases and the V segment lost 7 bases, leaving 8 bases of the junction unmatched. The germline V gene has CDR1 SQVTM and CDR2 ANQGSEA. The CDR3 has 14 amino acids. The CDR3, as DNA: TGCAGCGCTTACAGGGGGCATCTAACAGATACGCAGTATTTT. Translation gives CSAYRGHLTDTQYF.

The chain links TRBV9 to TRBJ2-5; D is possibly TRBD2 (6 bases). Per germline, CDR1 SGDLS and CDR2 YYNGEE. The V end lost 4 bases, the J end lost 4 bases, and 26 bases lay between the germline ends. The CDR3 extends over 18 amino acids. The CDR3 protein is CASSPFGGRGGGAETQYF. CDR3 sequence (DNA): TGTGCCAGCAGCCCCTTCGGGGGAAGGGGAGGAGGGGCAGAGACCCAGTACTTC.

The chain carries TRBV5-1 and TRBJ2-3; no clear D. V was pared by 0 bases and J by 6 bases, with 8 bases between. The length of the CDR3 is 13 residues. Germline V gene sequence: CDR1 SGHRS, CDR2 YFSETQ. This chain's CDR3 is CASSLDLGDTQYF. For the CDR3, the DNA is TGCGCCAGCAGCTTGGACTTGGGCGATACGCAGTATTTT.

The chain recombines TRBV19 with TRBJ1-2; D unclear. CDR3 length equals 12 residues. In germline, CDR1 is LNHDA, CDR2 SQIVND (reference sequence). V gave up 7 bases and J gave up 4 bases, with 10 bases separating them. The CDR3 sequence: CASTSTGYGYTF. The CDR3 region has the DNA TGTGCCAGTACCTCAACGGGCTATGGCTACACCTTC.

The V call is TRBV6-2 or TRBV6-3, the J call TRBJ1-4; a possible D gene is TRBD1 (6 bases). Germline-derived CDR1 and CDR2 are MNHEY and SVGEGT. Trimming cost V 5 bases and J 7 bases, with 14 bases left between them. This CDR3 region has 14 residues. The CDR3 here is CASSANRVGEKLFF. CDR3 nucleotide sequence: TGTGCCAGCAGTGCGAACAGGGTTGGTGAAAAACTGTTTTTT.

V usage is TRBV29-1 and J usage is TRBJ1-4, with D unclear. Deletions cut 3 bases from V and 0 bases from J, with 5 bases between. CDR1 and CDR2 from the germline V gene are SQVTM and ANQGSEA. The CDR3 has 13 residues. The CDR3 loop is CSVEAPTNEKLFF. CDR3 bases: TGCAGCGTTGAGGCACCAACTAATGAAAAACTGTTTTTT.

This CDR3 reads CASEVTENQPQHF. The CDR3 DNA reads as TGTGCCAGCGAGGTGACAGAGAATCAGCCCCAGCATTTT. The chain employs TRBV28 and TRBJ1-5; the D gene is possibly TRBD1 (5 bases). Germline lookup yields CDR1 MDHEN and CDR2 SYDVKM. Trimming removed 8 bases from V and 4 bases from J, with 12 bases in between. The CDR3 is 13 residues long.

The chain couples TRBV19 to TRBJ2-3; possibly TRBD1 for D (6 bases). The V end was cut by 6 bases, the J end by 7 bases, with 11 bases between. This CDR3 has 12 residues. Germline V lookup: CDR1 LNHDA, CDR2 SQIVND (reference sequence). The CDR3 DNA reads as TGTGCCAGTAGGCAGGGGTGGAATACGCAGTATTTT. Translated: CASRQGWNTQYF.

The chain couples TRBV6-2 or TRBV6-3 to TRBJ2-2, with TRBD2 identical over 12 bases. This CDR3 contains 18 residues. V lost 0 bases, J lost 4 bases, and 6 bases stayed unmatched. Per germline, CDR1 MNHEY and CDR2 SVGEGT. CDR3 sequence reads: CASSYSRGGLAGTGELFF. The CDR3 DNA is TGTGCCAGCAGTTACTCGAGGGGGGGACTAGCGGGCACCGGGGAGCTGTTTTTT.

The J gene is TRBJ1-2, the V gene TRBV12-5, with 8 bases aligning to TRBD1. V gave up 3 bases and J gave up 3 bases; unmatched junction bases: 6. There are 15 residues in the CDR3. CDR1 is LGHNT, CDR2 FRNRAP, per germline. The CDR3 region has the DNA TGTGCTAGTGGTTTTGGGCAGGGGGCATACTATGGCTACACCTTC. Protein sequence: CASGFGQGAYYGYTF.

The rearrangement links TRBV28 to TRBJ1-4; D is perhaps TRBD1 (5 bases). Germline V gene lookup returns CDR1 MDHEN and CDR2 SYDVKM. There are 15 residues in the CDR3. V was trimmed by 4 bases and J by 12 bases, leaving 21 bases between them. The CDR3 coding sequence is TGTGCCAGCAGTTCCCCAGGGTTAAGTCGCGATCAACTGTTTTTT. Translation: CASSSPGLSRDQLFF.

The rearrangement joins TRBV19 to TRBJ1-5, with a possible D match to TRBD1 (5 bases). Germline values: CDR1 LNHDA, CDR2 SQIVND (reference sequence). The CDR3 loop spans 12 amino acids. Trimming shortened V by 5 bases and J by 8 bases, and 10 bases separated the two germline ends. The CDR3 DNA reads TGTGCCAGTAGTTCCCAGGGTAAGCCCCAGCATTTT. It yields the protein CASSSQGKPQHF.

The chain joins TRBV14 to TRBJ1-2; D perhaps matches TRBD1 (6 bases). The V gene lost 0 bases and the J gene lost 7 bases, with 12 bases spanning the gap. This CDR3 is built from 14 residues. Germline V gene data show CDR1 as SGHDN and CDR2 as FVKESK. DNA of the CDR3: TGTGCCAGCAGCCAAGACGGACAGCTAGTTGGCTACACCTTC. It is translated as CASSQDGQLVGYTF.

V is TRBV30 and J is TRBJ1-2; no clear D. Germline CDR1 GTSNPN, CDR2 SVGIG (reference sequence). Trimming removed 1 base at V and 2 bases at J, with 8 bases between. The CDR3 spans 13 residues. In DNA, the CDR3 is TGTGCCTGGAGTGCACAAGTAAACTATGGCTACACCTTC. Residues: CAWSAQVNYGYTF.